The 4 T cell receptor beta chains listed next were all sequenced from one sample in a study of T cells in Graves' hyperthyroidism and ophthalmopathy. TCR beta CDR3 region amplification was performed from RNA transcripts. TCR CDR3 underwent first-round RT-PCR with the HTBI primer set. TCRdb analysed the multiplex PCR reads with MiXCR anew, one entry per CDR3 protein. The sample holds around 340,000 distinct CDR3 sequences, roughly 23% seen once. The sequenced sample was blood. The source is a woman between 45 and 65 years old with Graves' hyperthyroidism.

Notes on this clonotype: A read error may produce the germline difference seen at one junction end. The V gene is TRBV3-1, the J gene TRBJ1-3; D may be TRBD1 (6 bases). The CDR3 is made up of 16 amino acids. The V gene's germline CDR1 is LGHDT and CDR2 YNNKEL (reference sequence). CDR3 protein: CASSPFTGRSGNTIYF. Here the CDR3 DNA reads TGTGCCAGCAGCCCATTTACAGGGCGGTCTGGGAACACCATATATTTT.

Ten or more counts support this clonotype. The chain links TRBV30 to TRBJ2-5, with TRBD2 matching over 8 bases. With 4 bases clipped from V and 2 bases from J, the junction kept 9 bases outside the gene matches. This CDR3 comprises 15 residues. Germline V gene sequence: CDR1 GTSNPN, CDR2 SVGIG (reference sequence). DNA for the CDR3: TGTGCCTGGAAGGCGGGGGGTACTCTGCAAGAGACCCAGTACTTC. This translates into CAWKAGGTLQETQYF.

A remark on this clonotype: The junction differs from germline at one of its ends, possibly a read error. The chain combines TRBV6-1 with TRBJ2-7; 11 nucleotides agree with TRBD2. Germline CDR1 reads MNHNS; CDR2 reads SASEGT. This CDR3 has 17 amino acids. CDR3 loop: CAGSEWGDTSGSYEQYF. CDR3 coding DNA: TGTGCCGGCAGTGAATGGGGGGATACTAGCGGGAGTTACGAGCAGTACTTC.

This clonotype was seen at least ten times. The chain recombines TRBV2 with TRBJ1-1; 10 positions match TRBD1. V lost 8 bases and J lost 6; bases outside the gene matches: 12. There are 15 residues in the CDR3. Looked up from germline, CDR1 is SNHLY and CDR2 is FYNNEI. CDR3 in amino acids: CASSVTQTGGSEAFF. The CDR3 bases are TGTGCCAGCTCCGTTACCCAGACAGGGGGCTCTGAAGCTTTCTTT.